The 6 T cell receptor beta chains given below trace back to one sample, sequenced in a study of T-cell reconstitution after alpha-beta-depleted transplantation in children. This sample's TCRbeta library carried unique molecular identifier barcodes. From the PCR reads, TCRdb called clonotypes with MiXCR, one entry per CDR3 protein. The sample lists hundreds of thousands of distinct CDR3 sequences; about 9.9% were seen once. The sample was peripheral blood, taken 180 days after TCRalphabeta/CD19-depleted stem cell transplant. These receptors all come from a male patient aged 2-10 years who had a stem cell transplant for chronic granulomatous disease, so the T cells may come from the graft donor.

This clonotype was detected ten times or more. The chain couples TRBV3-1 to TRBJ2-2; D remains ambiguous. In germline, CDR1 is LGHDT, CDR2 YNNKEL (reference sequence). The CDR3 has 14 residues. Between the trimmed V and J ends, which lost 0 bases and 3 bases, there was a span of 5 bases. The CDR3 loop is CASSQDGYTGELFF. In DNA form, the CDR3 reads TGTGCCAGCAGCCAAGACGGCTACACCGGGGAGCTGTTTTTT. The variable domain in full, with the rest retrieved from reference TRBV3-1 and TRBJ2-2, is DTAVSQTPKYLVTQMGNDKSIKCEQNLGHDTMYWYKQDSKKFLKIMFSYNNKELIINETVPNRFSPKSPDKAHLNLHINSLELGDSAVYFCASSQDGYTGELFFGEGSRLTVL.

This clonotype was counted many times. The chain employs TRBV27 and TRBJ2-1; perhaps TRBD1 as D (5 bases). Germline lookup yields CDR1 MNHEY and CDR2 SMNVEV (reference sequence). CDR3 size: 15 residues. Trimming cost V 5 bases and J 2 bases, with 13 bases left between them. The CDR3 nucleotides are TGTGCCAGCAGTGCAGACAGAAGACCCTACAATGAGCAGTTCTTC. Translated, it gives CASSADRRPYNEQFF.

The chain couples TRBV12-3 or TRBV12-4 to TRBJ1-5, with D unclear. Trimming removed 2 bases at V and 4 bases at J, with 9 bases between. The CDR3 contains 14 residues. This CDR3 reads CASSLHGLNQPQHF. In DNA, the CDR3 is TGTGCCAGCAGTTTACACGGACTAAATCAGCCCCAGCATTTT.

This clonotype was counted many times. The rearrangement uses TRBV20-1 and TRBJ2-1; TRBD1 might be the D (6 bases). The CDR3 loop spans 14 amino acids. V was clipped by 4 bases and J by 0 bases, with 10 bases between them. CDR1 is DFQATT and CDR2 is SNEGSKA in the germline V gene (reference sequence). CDR3 loop: CSATRDNSYNEQFF. CDR3 bases: TGCAGTGCTACCCGGGACAACTCCTACAATGAGCAGTTCTTC.

This clonotype was found many times. In DNA form, the CDR3 reads TGTGCCAGCAGTTCTCCAGCTAGCTGGGGCTCCTACGAGCAGTACTTC. Residues: CASSSPASWGSYEQYF. The rearrangement uses TRBV6-2 or TRBV6-3 and TRBJ2-7, with D possibly TRBD2 on 5 matching bases. This CDR3 is built from 16 residues. Germline CDR1 is MNHEY and CDR2 is SVGEGT. With 4 bases removed from V and 0 bases from J, the gap between germline ends came to 16 bases.

This clonotype was seen more than once but under ten times. The chain recombines TRBV12-3 or TRBV12-4 with TRBJ1-1; 9 bases fit TRBD1. Losses at the gene ends were 6 bases for V and 0 bases for J; bases not matched to a gene: 11. The CDR3 has 17 residues. Here the CDR3 reads CASRRQGVYSVNTEAFF. CDR3 nucleotide sequence: TGTGCCAGCAGGAGACAGGGGGTTTATTCTGTGAACACTGAAGCTTTCTTT.